This entry concerns a single TCR beta chain. Its antigen is undetermined. Profiled with immunoSEQ multiplex PCR; TCRdb holds only in-frame clones, not every one. Of around 72,000 clones detected, 80% to 90% appear once; the ten largest clones hold around 24%. These data belong to a study of T cell responses to AZD1222 COVID-19 vaccine. Overall study results and limits: Baseline antibody screening turned up just a handful of seropositive AZD1222 recipients. Clonal diversity was possibly underestimated, and white British individuals and females predominated among donors. Repertoire sampling happened only post peak T cell response. Dominant CD4 TCR responses targeted spike regions 160-218 and 743-854.

Germline V CDR1 and CDR2: SGHTA, FQGNSA. The CDR3 extends over 12 amino acids. The V gene lost 4 bases and the J gene lost 8 bases, with 11 bases spanning the gap. The sequence was collected from an adult in good health. The chain is built from TRBV7-2 and TRBJ1-2; D not certain. Sequenced here: peripheral blood, sampled on day 0 of AZD1222 vaccination. Written as DNA, the CDR3 is TGTGCCAGCAGCTCAAATTCCGCCGGCTACACCTTC. Its translation is CASSSNSAGYTF.